Following are 7 T cell receptor beta chains from one sample sequenced in a study of cytotoxic CD8 clonotypes in ibrutinib-treated CLL. Generated by immunoSEQ multiplex PCR, the TCRdb table keeps only in-frame clones and is missing some. The table includes roughly 58,000 clones, approximately 50% detected once. This specimen was PBMCs, taken at disease progression, from a patient treated with ibrutinib. Receptor source: a human donor with chronic lymphocytic leukemia.

For this clone: A junction end diverges from the germline sequence, so it may reflect a read error. The rearrangement uses TRBV30 and TRBJ1-6; D is perhaps TRBD1 (6 bases). This CDR3 is built from 11 residues. Germline V CDR1 and CDR2: GTSNPN, SVGIG (reference sequence). CDR3 loop: CAWSGTQGRLF. DNA for the CDR3: TGTGCCTGGAGTGGGACACAGGGTCGGCTTTTC.

This clone was recorded once. The CDR3 nucleotides are TGTGCCAGCAGCTTCTCCGGGACTACCAATGAGCAGTTCTTC. Its protein is CASSFSGTTNEQFF. The chain employs TRBV5-4 and TRBJ2-1, with 7 bases fitting TRBD2. Germline CDR1 is SGHNT and CDR2 is YYREEE (reference sequence). This CDR3 contains 14 residues. The junction had 5 bases not matched to a gene; V was cut back by 2 bases and J by 6 bases.

The chain is built from TRBV7-8 and TRBJ2-5; 11 bases map to TRBD1. Germline V gene sequence: CDR1 SGHVS, CDR2 FQNEAQ. The J segment lost 5 bases and the V segment lost 5 bases, leaving 4 bases of the junction unmatched. The CDR3 spans 14 residues. Here the CDR3 DNA reads TGTGCCAGCAGCAAGGACAGGGGGCGGGAGACCCAGTACTTC. Amino acid sequence: CASSKDRGRETQYF.

CDR3 residues: CASSTGRDQETQYF. The CDR3 DNA is TGCGCCAGCAGCACCGGACGTGACCAAGAGACCCAGTACTTC. The V and J genes are TRBV5-1 and TRBJ2-5, with no clear D. The CDR3 runs 14 residues. The V end lost 4 bases, the J end lost 0 bases, and 10 bases lay between the germline ends. Germline V lookup: CDR1 SGHRS, CDR2 YFSETQ.

The genes are TRBV7-6 and TRBJ2-1; D may be TRBD1 or TRBD2 (5 bases each). The germline V and J ends were trimmed by 4 bases and 0 bases, with 7 bases remaining between them. This CDR3 is built from 14 residues. Germline V lookup: CDR1 SGHVS, CDR2 FNYEAQ. CDR3 loop: CASSSGSSYNEQFF. The CDR3 nucleotides read TGTGCCAGCAGCTCAGGGAGCTCCTACAATGAGCAGTTCTTC.

This clone was detected only a few times. V is TRBV4-2 and J is TRBJ1-4; 9 nucleotides line up with TRBD1. CDR3 length: 16 residues. The germline CDR1 and CDR2 sequences are LGHNA and YNFKEQ. The ends lost 3 bases at V and 8 bases at J; junction bases unmatched: 10. The CDR3 reads CASSQTTGQGNEKLFF. The CDR3 DNA reads as TGTGCCAGCAGCCAGACAACGGGACAGGGCAACGAAAAACTGTTTTTT.

V is TRBV6-5 and J is TRBJ2-5; D is perhaps TRBD2 (6 bases). Germline CDR1 and CDR2: MNHEY and SVGAGI. V lost 10 bases and J 5 bases, leaving 20 bases between the germline ends. The CDR3 runs 14 residues. The CDR3 spells CATKRGFGFETQYF. CDR3 in DNA: TGTGCCACCAAACGGGGGTTTGGGTTCGAGACCCAGTACTTC.